This T cell receptor beta chain comes out of a study of blood T cell dynamics during melanoma immunotherapy. The CDR3 spans 14 residues. Trimming shortened V by 1 base and J by 5 bases, and 8 bases separated the two germline ends. Germline CDR1 is LGHNA and CDR2 is YSLEER. The sample's time point: week 3, after first cycle of checkpoint inhibitor. Regarding this clone: Other DNA sequences in the same sample also yield this CDR3.

The data were produced by immunoSEQ multiplex PCR, yet TCRdb's version contains in-frame clones alone and is incomplete. The sample has around 10,000 clones; approximately 87% are singletons. Material: blood, obtained from a patient treated with checkpoint blockade. The rearrangement uses TRBV4-3 and TRBJ1-4; possibly TRBD1 for D (6 bases). The receptor was derived from a human donor with melanoma. The CDR3 nucleotides read TGCGCCAGCAGCCAAGGGCAGGGGAATGAAAAACTGTTTTTT. Translation: CASSQGQGNEKLFF.